The rows below give T cell receptor beta chains drawn from one sample of a study of shared clonotypes between healthy human individuals. Profiled with immunoSEQ multiplex PCR; TCRdb holds only in-frame clones, not every one. This table holds around 700,000 clones, 60% to 75% found once. Sequenced sample: memory CD4+ T cells sorted from blood. Every receptor here comes from a woman in her 30s in good health. Both conserved end residues are part of each CDR3. D genes are given only for firm matches. Only some rows state a clone size, as once, few, many or a class for expanded clones.

abundance,d_gene,v_gene,j_gene,CDR3aa,CDR3nt
few,.,TRBV28,TRBJ1-1,CASSLFIDPNTEAFF,TGTGCCAGCAGTCTCTTCATCGATCCTAACACTGAAGCTTTCTTT
.,.,TRBV11-2,TRBJ1-2,CASSPSTGYTF,TGTGCCAGCAGCCCATCAACGGGCTACACCTTC
.,.,TRBV10-1,TRBJ1-1,CASSHGWVGNTEAFF,TGCGCCAGCAGCCACGGCTGGGTTGGCAACACTGAAGCTTTCTTT
.,.,TRBV4-1,TRBJ2-7,CASSQGPFGSSRYEQYF,TGCGCCAGCAGCCAAGGTCCATTCGGGAGCAGTCGCTACGAGCAGTACTTC
once,TRBD2,TRBV11-2,TRBJ2-7,CASSTPSGSSEQYF,TGTGCCAGCAGCACTCCTAGCGGGAGCTCCGAGCAGTACTTC
.,TRBD2,TRBV7-2,TRBJ2-3,CASSLGLAGGITDTQYF,TGTGCCAGCAGCTTAGGGCTAGCGGGAGGGATCACAGATACGCAGTATTTT
.,.,TRBV2,TRBJ2-7,CASRDGVLSYEQYF,TGTGCCAGCAGGGACGGGGTTCTCTCCTACGAGCAGTACTTC
few,.,TRBV28,TRBJ1-1,CASNQPRHTEAFF,TGTGCCAGCAACCAACCCCGGCACACTGAAGCTTTCTTT
.,.,TRBV27,TRBJ1-5,CASSSYGGNQPQHF,TGTGCCAGCAGTTCTTATGGGGGCAATCAGCCCCAGCATTTT
.,.,TRBV11-3,TRBJ2-5,CASSLNSEGGTQYF,TGTGCCAGCAGCTTAAATTCCGAAGGGGGGACCCAGTACTTC
.,TRBD1,TRBV29-1,TRBJ1-1,CSVDRGGGGEAFF,TGCAGCGTAGACAGGGGCGGCGGGGGAGAAGCTTTCTTT
.,.,TRBV5-1,TRBJ2-6,CASSLRPGNLSGANVLTF,TGCGCCAGCAGCTTGAGGCCAGGGAACCTCTCTGGGGCCAACGTCCTGACTTTC
.,TRBD2,TRBV7-7,TRBJ2-5,CASSLVGGRPSLETQYF,TGTGCCAGCAGCTTAGTAGGCGGGAGGCCGTCCTTGGAGACCCAGTACTTC
.,TRBD1,TRBV7-6,TRBJ2-7,CASSPQGASQSEQYF,TGTGCCAGCAGCCCACAGGGGGCGTCCCAGTCCGAGCAGTACTTC
.,.,TRBV5-1,TRBJ2-7,CASSPPEKAYEQYF,TGCGCCAGCAGCCCACCCGAGAAAGCCTACGAGCAGTACTTC
once,.,TRBV28,TRBJ2-7,CASSSPGTGLSEQYF,TGTGCCAGCAGTTCGCCGGGGACGGGTCTAAGCGAGCAGTACTTC
.,.,TRBV5-4,TRBJ2-3,CASSFFRGRWADTQYF,TGTGCCAGCAGCTTCTTTCGGGGGCGTTGGGCAGATACGCAGTATTTT
.,TRBD2,TRBV7-3,TRBJ2-1,CASSLTPGTSGRAAFF,TGTGCCAGCAGCTTAACACCCGGGACTAGCGGGAGGGCAGCGTTCTTC
.,.,TRBV28,TRBJ1-1,CASKASKGRGTEAFF,TGTGCCAGCAAGGCCTCAAAGGGGAGAGGCACTGAAGCTTTCTTT
.,.,TRBV18,TRBJ2-7,CASSPSGHEQYF,TGTGCCAGCTCACCCTCCGGGCACGAGCAGTACTTC
.,.,TRBV5-3,TRBJ1-5,CARSLAGGGNQPQHF,TGTGCCAGAAGCTTGGCCGGGGGCGGCAATCAGCCCCAGCATTTT
few,.,TRBV6-5,TRBJ2-5,CASSYSSRLETQYF,TGTGCCAGCAGTTACTCGTCTAGACTCGAGACCCAGTACTTC
few,.,TRBV29-1,TRBJ2-2,CSVLTRFPGELFF,TGCAGCGTTCTTACTAGATTTCCCGGGGAGCTGTTTTTT
few,TRBD2,TRBV19,TRBJ2-1,CASSIHLAGAYNEQFF,TGTGCCAGTAGTATCCACCTAGCGGGAGCCTACAATGAGCAGTTCTTC
.,TRBD1,TRBV5-1,TRBJ1-2,CASSRDRGRGYGYTF,TGCGCCAGCAGCAGAGACAGGGGGCGAGGCTATGGCTACACCTTC
.,TRBD1,TRBV10-2,TRBJ1-5,CASKSGDRPNQPQHF,TGCGCCAGCAAGTCGGGGGACAGACCCAATCAGCCCCAGCATTTT
.,TRBD2,TRBV19,TRBJ2-1,CASSPPGLAGGNEQFF,TGTGCCAGTTCCCCCCCGGGACTAGCGGGAGGGAATGAGCAGTTCTTC
.,.,TRBV2,TRBJ1-5,CASSELGRSNQPQHF,TGTGCCAGCAGTGAACTCGGGCGGAGCAATCAGCCCCAGCATTTT
many,TRBD2,TRBV6-5,TRBJ2-1,CASSSVAGASGNEQFF,TGTGCCAGCAGTTCGGTAGCGGGAGCCAGCGGCAATGAGCAGTTCTTC
.,TRBD2,TRBV19,TRBJ2-1,CASSIPPGRSGRSSEQFF,TGTGCCAGTAGTATTCCCCCGGGGCGAAGCGGGAGGTCAAGTGAGCAGTTCTTC
.,.,TRBV18,TRBJ2-5,CASSQAQETQYF,TGTGCCAGCTCACAAGCACAAGAGACCCAGTACTTC
.,.,TRBV27,TRBJ2-4,CASSFRLEASKNIQYF,TGTGCCAGCAGTTTTAGGCTCGAGGCATCCAAAAACATTCAGTACTTC
.,TRBD1,TRBV2,TRBJ2-7,CASRGQALEQYF,TGTGCCAGCAGAGGACAGGCCCTGGAGCAGTACTTC
.,TRBD1,TRBV2,TRBJ2-1,CANIRDSYNEQFF,TGTGCCAACATACGGGACAGCTACAATGAGCAGTTCTTC
many,.,TRBV7-6,TRBJ2-7,CASSLTDEQYF,TGTGCCAGCAGCTTAACCGACGAGCAGTACTTC
.,TRBD1,TRBV4-2,TRBJ2-7,CASSHGQGTSYEQYF,TGTGCCAGCAGCCACGGACAGGGAACCTCCTACGAGCAGTACTTC
.,.,TRBV19,TRBJ2-3,CASSSREVSTDTQYF,TGTGCCAGTAGTTCCAGGGAGGTTAGCACAGATACGCAGTATTTT
.,.,TRBV29-1,TRBJ1-2,CSFRRGEGYTF,TGCAGCTTCCGACGGGGGGAAGGCTACACCTTC
.,TRBD2,TRBV7-2,TRBJ2-2,CASSKLGTRLNTGELFF,TGTGCCAGCAGTAAACTCGGGACTAGACTGAACACCGGGGAGCTGTTTTTT
.,.,TRBV5-1,TRBJ2-1,CASKGEVEQFF,TGCGCCAGCAAAGGTGAGGTTGAGCAGTTCTTC
.,TRBD2,TRBV6-6,TRBJ2-7,CASSFLTSGNEQYF,TGTGCCAGCAGTTTCCTGACTAGCGGGAACGAGCAGTACTTC
.,TRBD2,TRBV11-2,TRBJ2-5,CASSRTSGKETQYF,TGTGCCAGCAGCCGGACTAGCGGGAAAGAGACCCAGTACTTC
.,TRBD2,TRBV15,TRBJ2-1,CATSRTSGSGLEFF,TGTGCCACCAGCAGAACTAGCGGGAGCGGTTTGGAGTTCTTC
once,TRBD1,TRBV19,TRBJ1-1,CASSIGDSRPEAFF,TGTGCCAGTAGTATAGGGGACAGCCGTCCTGAAGCTTTCTTT
.,.,TRBV27,TRBJ2-6,CASTNSGANVLTF,TGTGCCAGCACCAACTCTGGGGCCAACGTCCTGACTTTC
.,.,TRBV28,TRBJ2-5,CASSLVLGEQYF,TGTGCCAGCAGTTTAGTCCTCGGGGAGCAGTACTTC